This T cell receptor (beta chain) was sequenced in a study of blood T cells in healthy people across ages. The study, taken as a whole, reports: Leaving the PBMCs unsorted stopped any conclusive comparison of naive versus antigen-experienced cells.

Sample-barcoded 5' priming and a J-beta primer mix drove a second PCR of roughly 7 to 11 cycles. MiXCR, run by TCRdb on the 5' RACE reads, gives a single entry per CDR3 protein. The table lists about 640,000 distinct CDR3 sequences, about 28% of them singletons. This CDR3 contains 12 residues. Concerning this clonotype: Its antigen is unknown. A read error may account for a junction end that differs from germline.

The sequenced material came from blood. The chain combines TRBV12-3 or TRBV12-4 with TRBJ2-3; D is unclear. This clonotype originated in a woman older than 75 in good health. In DNA, the CDR3 is TGTGCCAGCAGTGTGAGAGCAGATGCGCAGTATTTT. This encodes CASSVRADAQYF.